The 20 T cell receptor beta chains reported below all come from one sample, sequenced in a study of cytomegalovirus exposure and HLA in healthy donors. 13 Jbeta primers and 60 Vbeta primers were used for the PCR. The protocol was immunoSEQ multiplex PCR, while the TCRdb copy is restricted to in-frame clones and leaves out a portion. This table holds roughly 140,000 clones, about 79% found once. Input material: PBMCs. Receptors were obtained from a male donor in good health and CMV-seronegative.

The chain carries TRBV9 and TRBJ2-2; 7 nucleotides line up with TRBD2. After removal of 4 bases from V and 7 bases from J, the junction contained 13 bases not matched to a gene. CDR1 and CDR2 from the germline V gene are SGDLS and YYNGEE. The CDR3 extends over 16 amino acids. The DNA for the CDR3 is TGTGCCAGCAGCCCGGGAGGTGGGGCCCGGGGCGGGGAGCTGTTTTTT. Its translation is CASSPGGGARGGELFF.

This sequence joins TRBV30 and TRBJ1-1, with D perhaps TRBD1 (5 bases). Trimming removed 8 bases at V and 4 bases at J, with 14 bases between. Germline assignment: CDR1 GTSNPN and CDR2 SVGIG (reference sequence). The CDR3 runs 12 residues. The CDR3 region is CAGARGGTEAFF. CDR3 sequence (DNA): TGTGCCGGCGCGCGGGGGGGCACTGAAGCTTTCTTT.

This chain's CDR3 is CASSSPAGVGYEQYF. The CDR3 DNA is TGTGCCAGCAGCTCCCCAGCGGGAGTAGGATACGAGCAGTACTTC. The genes are TRBV11-2 and TRBJ2-7; TRBD2 aligns across 8 bases. The CDR3 length is 15 residues. From germline, CDR1 is SGHAT and CDR2 FQNNGV. After removal of 4 bases from V and 4 bases from J, the junction contained 9 bases not matched to a gene.

In this sample, this clone turned up once. The chain links TRBV4-3 to TRBJ2-3, with D perhaps TRBD1 (6 bases). Germline CDR1 is LGHNA and CDR2 is YSLEER. Trimming stripped 8 bases from V and 2 bases from J, with 14 bases between. This CDR3 contains 14 residues. The CDR3 nucleotides are TGCGCCAGCGGAGAGGGACATAACACAGATACGCAGTATTTT. It yields the protein CASGEGHNTDTQYF.

This chain connects TRBV6-1 to TRBJ2-7; 14 nucleotides agree with TRBD2. V shed 6 bases, J shed 7 bases, and the junction held 8 bases outside the gene matches. CDR1 is MNHNS and CDR2 is SASEGT in the germline V gene. The CDR3 spans 15 residues. In nucleotides, the CDR3 is TGTGCCAGCAGAGAGGGACTAGCGGGAGTAGGAGAGCAGTACTTC. It yields the protein CASREGLAGVGEQYF.

The rearrangement links TRBV30 to TRBJ2-5; D remains unclear. The length of the CDR3 is 12 residues. The V end was cut by 1 base, the J end by 5 bases, with 8 bases between. Germline CDR1 is GTSNPN and CDR2 is SVGIG (reference sequence). In DNA form, the CDR3 reads TGTGCCTGGAGTGCGGGTATCGAGACCCAGTACTTC. Translation gives CAWSAGIETQYF.

Of note for this clone: Other DNA sequences in this sample translate to the same CDR3. The CDR3 DNA follows: TGTGCCAGCAGCGTAGGACTAGCCTACGAGCAGTACTTC. Residues: CASSVGLAYEQYF. The chain uses TRBV9 and TRBJ2-7, with D maybe TRBD2 (6 bases). CDR3 length equals 13 residues. The V end was cut by 0 bases, the J end by 2 bases, with 6 bases between. CDR1 and CDR2 (germline): SGDLS, YYNGEE.

This chain uses TRBV28 with TRBJ2-3; 11 bases line up with TRBD2. In germline, CDR1 is MDHEN, CDR2 SYDVKM. J was trimmed by 4 bases and V by 9 bases; bases with no gene match: 3. CDR3 length: 13 residues. The CDR3 spells CASSGRAADTQYF. CDR3 in DNA: TGTGCCAGTAGCGGGAGGGCCGCAGATACGCAGTATTTT. Full variable domain (rest looked up from reference TRBV28 and TRBJ2-3): DVKVTQSSRYLVKRTGEKVFLECVQDMDHENMFWYRQDPGLGLRLIYFSYDVKMKEKGDIPEGYSVSREKKERFSLILESASTNQTSMYLCASSGRAADTQYFGPGTRLTVL.

The CDR3 bases are TGTGCCAGCAGACTCAGCGGGGGGCCCTACAATGAGCAGTTCTTC. Amino acids: CASRLSGGPYNEQFF. V usage is TRBV6-5 and J usage is TRBJ2-1; 9 bases map to TRBD2. Germline trimming cut 6 bases from V and 2 bases from J; bases unmatched to any gene: 5. Germline-derived CDR1 and CDR2 are MNHEY and SVGAGI. CDR3 size: 15 residues.

This chain connects TRBV7-6 to TRBJ2-1; D is ambiguous. Trimming took 5 bases from V and 0 from J, leaving 14 bases between them. The CDR3 runs to 16 residues. Germline lookup yields CDR1 SGHVS and CDR2 FNYEAQ. CDR3 residues: CASSENGLSSYNEQFF. The CDR3 region has the DNA TGTGCCAGCAGCGAAAACGGTCTTAGCTCCTACAATGAGCAGTTCTTC.

This CDR3 is CASSVGGFDSPLHF. The CDR3 region has the DNA TGTGCCAGCAGCGTAGGAGGGTTTGATTCACCCCTCCACTTT. The rearrangement joins TRBV9 to TRBJ1-6; the D is unclear. Between the trimmed V and J ends, which lost 0 bases and 8 bases, there was a span of 9 bases. The CDR3 loop spans 14 amino acids. Germline V gene lookup returns CDR1 SGDLS and CDR2 YYNGEE.

A remark on this clone: A read error may account for a junction end that differs from germline. V gene TRBV7-7 combines with J gene TRBJ2-1; D ambiguous. CDR1 and CDR2 from the germline V gene are SSHAT and FNYEAQ (reference sequence). The CDR3 covers 13 residues. CDR3 nucleotides: TGTGCTAGCAGCTTAGGCCAGGACAATGAGCAGTTCTTC. Translating gives CASSLGQDNEQFF.

The genes are TRBV9 and TRBJ1-6, with 7 positions matching TRBD1. The CDR3 totals 16 residues. The ends lost 4 bases at V and 7 bases at J; junction bases unmatched: 11. Germline assignment: CDR1 SGDLS and CDR2 YYNGEE. The CDR3 reads CASSSGGGRGNSPLHF. CDR3 sequence (DNA): TGTGCCAGCAGCTCGGGGGGGGGCAGGGGGAATTCACCCCTCCACTTT.

The J gene is TRBJ2-3, the V gene TRBV5-1, with 11 positions matching TRBD2. CDR3 length: 16 residues. Germline V CDR1 and CDR2: SGHRS, YFSETQ. The V gene end was trimmed by 2 bases and the J gene end by 2 bases; junction bases not matched to a gene: 4. Written as DNA, the CDR3 is TGCGCCAGCAGCTTTTCTAGCGGGGGGACCACAGATACGCAGTATTTT. Translating it yields CASSFSSGGTTDTQYF.

The chain links TRBV5-6 to TRBJ2-5; D might be TRBD1 (6 bases). The V gene's germline CDR1 is SGHDT and CDR2 YYEEEE. This CDR3 has 14 amino acids. Trimming took 4 bases from V and 2 from J, leaving 12 bases between them. CDR3 bases: TGTGCCAGCAGCACGGGGACAATTCAAGAGACCCAGTACTTC. Translation gives CASSTGTIQETQYF.

V gene TRBV7-2 combines with J gene TRBJ2-7, with 9 bases fitting TRBD1. The V and J ends lost 5 bases and 6 bases, in that order; junction bases with no gene match: 11. This CDR3 is built from 15 residues. Germline CDR1 SGHTA, CDR2 FQGNSA. CDR3 in amino acids: CASSPPGTGLSEQYF. DNA for the CDR3: TGTGCCAGCAGCCCACCCGGGACAGGGCTCTCCGAGCAGTACTTC.

This clone turned up a few times. The chain joins TRBV6-5 to TRBJ1-1; 7 bases agree with TRBD1. V lost 6 bases to trimming and J lost 2 bases; unmatched junction nucleotides: 6. The CDR3 consists of 14 residues. The germline gives CDR1 MNHEY, CDR2 SVGAGI. CDR3 bases: TGTGCCAGCAGAGGTGGGACAGCTAACACTGAAGCTTTCTTT. Its translation: CASRGGTANTEAFF.

V is TRBV5-5 and J is TRBJ1-4, with 7 bases lining up with TRBD1. Per the germline V gene, CDR1 is SGHKS and CDR2 is YYEKEE (reference sequence). This CDR3 contains 13 residues. V dropped 4 bases and J dropped 10; count of bases not matched to a gene: 7. The CDR3 loop reads CASSDVTGAKLFF. The CDR3 coding sequence is TGTGCCAGCAGCGATGTCACAGGGGCAAAACTGTTTTTT.

By share, this clone ranks as medium-sized (0.01 to 0.1%). The CDR3 loop is CASSVGRESDEQFF. The DNA for the CDR3 is TGTGCCAGCAGCGTAGGGAGGGAGTCGGATGAGCAGTTCTTC. V is TRBV9 and J is TRBJ2-1, with TRBD2 as a possible D gene (6 bases). V was pared by 0 bases and J by 8 bases, with 12 bases between. The CDR3 runs to 14 residues. Germline CDR1 SGDLS, CDR2 YYNGEE.

This clone was detected once. The chain uses TRBV5-1 and TRBJ2-1; TRBD2 aligns across 13 bases. The CDR3 covers 15 residues. Unmatched junction bases numbered 7, after V lost 3 bases and J lost 10 bases. The germline V gene encodes CDR1 SGHRS and CDR2 YFSETQ. The CDR3 nucleotides are TGCGCCAGCAGCTCACGGACTAGCGGGAGTTCGGAGCAGTTCTTC. It specifies CASSSRTSGSSEQFF.